The 5 T cell receptor beta chains below were found in one sample sequenced in a study of blood T cells in healthy people across ages. A second PCR, run for roughly 7 to 11 cycles, used a sample-barcoded 5' primer plus a J-beta primer mix. One entry per CDR3 protein, called by TCRdb with MiXCR from the 5' RACE reads. The sample has fewer than 2 million distinct CDR3 sequences, approximately 40% seen once. Sequences were obtained from blood. These receptors were collected from a human donor in good health.

This sequence joins TRBV20-1 and TRBJ1-2, with a weak D call TRBD1 (6 bases). Trimming removed 2 bases at V and 10 bases at J, with 20 bases between. The germline V gene has CDR1 DFQATT and CDR2 SNEGSKA (reference sequence). The CDR3 consists of 14 residues. CDR3 nucleotides: TGCAGTGCTAGACAGCCGACAGGCCTAAATATCTACACCTTC. Its protein is CSARQPTGLNIYTF.

The genes are TRBV20-1 and TRBJ1-6; 10 bases align to TRBD1. The V and J ends lost 5 bases and 8 bases, in that order; junction bases with no gene match: 9. The CDR3 runs 15 residues. CDR1 is DFQATT and CDR2 is SNEGSKA in the germline V gene (reference sequence). As DNA, the CDR3 is TGCAGTGCTTCATCGACAGGGGGCGGCGATTCACCCCTCCACTTT. This sequence encodes CSASSTGGGDSPLHF.

This clonotype was seen only a few times. CDR3 sequence reads: CASSSLLRGEQYF. As DNA, the CDR3 is TGTGCCAGCAGCTCATTATTAAGGGGCGAGCAGTACTTC. J is TRBJ2-7 and V is TRBV12-3 or TRBV12-4; D is possibly TRBD1 (5 bases). V shed 6 bases and J shed 6 bases, with 15 bases lying between them. This CDR3 region has 13 residues.

This clonotype has a handful of counts. The chain combines TRBV5-1 with TRBJ1-6; 7 bases align to TRBD1. Germline CDR1 and CDR2: SGHRS and YFSETQ. The CDR3 is made up of 16 amino acids. The ends lost 0 bases at V and 5 bases at J; junction bases unmatched: 5. The CDR3 DNA reads as TGCGCCAGCAGCTTGGGACAGGGAGTCCATAATTCACCCCTCCACTTT. Translation: CASSLGQGVHNSPLHF.

This sequence joins TRBV7-2 and TRBJ1-1; TRBD1 agrees at 9 bases. V lost 3 bases to trimming and J lost 1 base; unmatched junction nucleotides: 9. Per germline, CDR1 SGHTA and CDR2 FQGNSA. This CDR3 region has 17 residues. This chain's CDR3 is CASSFRGGGQGNTEAFF. The CDR3 region has the DNA TGTGCCAGCAGCTTCAGGGGTGGGGGACAGGGGAACACTGAAGCTTTCTTT.